This TCR beta chain is drawn from a study of OX40 agonist ivuxolimab in advanced cancers. Germline CDR1 reads LNHDA; CDR2 reads SQIVND (reference sequence). V gave up 5 bases and J gave up 10 bases, with 15 bases separating them. The CDR3 totals 14 residues. Produced via immunoSEQ multiplex PCR; TCRdb's table is partial and in-frame only. The sample comprises under 90,000 clones, roughly 88% of which are singletons, and approximately 2% rests with the top ten. The TCR originated in an adult with an advanced solid tumor such as melanoma, head and neck, liver or kidney cancer. The source material was CD4+ or CD8+ T cells sorted from blood, sampled in a trial of the OX40 agonist ivuxolimab. The V call is TRBV19, the J call TRBJ1-6; tentative D call: TRBD1 (5 bases). CDR3 residues: CASSRDGRESPLHF. CDR3 in DNA: TGTGCCAGTAGTCGGGACGGAAGGGAGTCACCCCTCCACTTT.